This TCR beta chain was recorded in a study of blood T cell repertoires in COVID-19. Background on the study: Researchers got acute and convalescent COVID-19 samples from the United States, Italy and Spain. Nucleic acid was either cDNA or gDNA, and it came from T cells, B-cell-depleted T cells, or PBMCs.

Germline V gene lookup returns CDR1 SNHLY and CDR2 FYNNEI. V was shortened by 6 bases and J by 0 bases, with 12 bases between the two germline ends. The CDR3 is 15 amino acids. In the source study's methods: Nucleated cell number was recorded as an estimate derived from reference gene primer amplification. The method was immunoSEQ multiplex PCR; TCRdb's version includes in-frame clones alone and lacks a portion of them. V, J and clone size are those of that table, while D and trimming were read from the DNA. Of roughly 80,000 clones in the sample, roughly 80% are singletons; the top ten hold more than 9%.

The receptor comes from a human donor in a cohort sampled during active COVID-19. The rearrangement uses TRBV2 and TRBJ1-3; the D gene is possibly TRBD1 (5 bases). The sequencing sample was made of peripheral blood. The CDR3 DNA reads as TGTGCCAGCAGAAACGACAGAGACTCTGGAAACACCATATATTTT. This translates into CASRNDRDSGNTIYF.